A single sample is the source of the 12 T cell receptor beta chains below, sequenced in a study of long-term antiretroviral therapy in people with HIV. Running of the v3.0 immunoSEQ assay took place at survey level. Profiling relied on immunoSEQ multiplex PCR, and the TCRdb table lists in-frame clones only, not all of them. The top ten hold approximately 9.1% of the sample, which has 25,000 to 30,000 clones, approximately 78% seen once. Sequences were derived from unsorted PBMCs, sampled 3 years after starting antiretroviral therapy. All receptors derive from a man aged 40-49 years with HIV.

Within the sample, this clone is medium-sized (0.01 to 0.1%). In DNA form, the CDR3 reads TGTGCCATCAGTGAGTCCTATGGCACTGAAGCTTTCTTT. This codes for CAISESYGTEAFF. The rearrangement links TRBV10-3 to TRBJ1-1; no clear D gene. Trimming shortened V by 0 bases and J by 4 bases, and 6 bases separated the two germline ends. Germline V gene sequence: CDR1 ENHRY, CDR2 SYGVKD. This CDR3 has 13 residues.

This sequence joins TRBV28 and TRBJ1-2; D uncertain. V was clipped by 6 bases and J by 6 bases, with 17 bases between them. Per the germline V gene, CDR1 is MDHEN and CDR2 is SYDVKM. The length of the CDR3 is 14 residues. This CDR3 reads CASRSGPLPHGYTF. In DNA, the CDR3 is TGTGCCAGCAGGAGCGGGCCCTTACCCCATGGCTACACCTTC.

V usage is TRBV5-1 and J usage is TRBJ2-3; D remains ambiguous. The CDR3 is made up of 14 amino acids. Germline assignment: CDR1 SGHRS and CDR2 YFSETQ. The ends were cut back, 1 base at V and 5 bases at J, with 11 bases in the middle. CDR3 coding DNA: TGCGCCAGCAGCTTGTTTGCTAGTCGAGATACGCAGTATTTT. Protein product: CASSLFASRDTQYF.

This clone was detected only once. The chain has TRBV5-8 and TRBJ1-4; 10 bases fit TRBD1. CDR3 length equals 15 residues. Unmatched junction bases numbered 7, after V lost 3 bases and J lost 8 bases. Per the germline V gene, CDR1 is SGHTS and CDR2 is YDEGEE. CDR3 loop: CASSSRGTGEEKLFF. Written as DNA, the CDR3 is TGTGCCAGCAGCTCCCGAGGGACAGGGGAAGAAAAACTGTTTTTT.

A single count supports this clone. J is TRBJ2-1 and V is TRBV23-1; TRBD2 aligns across 12 bases. TRBV23-1 is an ORF, and what it does is uncertain. With V trimmed by 1 base and J by 4 bases, 11 bases remained unmatched. CDR3 size: 19 residues. CDR3 sequence reads: CASSQYGLAGGLRYNEQFF. The CDR3 region has the DNA TGCGCCAGCAGTCAATATGGGCTAGCGGGAGGGCTAAGGTACAATGAGCAGTTCTTC.

The genes are TRBV7-8 and TRBJ2-7; 10 bases fit TRBD2. The V gene's germline CDR1 is SGHVS and CDR2 FQNEAQ. The CDR3 has 14 residues. V shed 2 bases and J 2 bases; nucleotides not matched to a gene: 0. DNA for the CDR3: TGTGCCAGCAGCTTACTAGCGGGAGCCTACGAGCAGTACTTC. Its translation is CASSLLAGAYEQYF.

V and J are TRBV5-4 and TRBJ1-1; possible D gene TRBD1, 5 bases. Per the germline V gene, CDR1 is SGHNT and CDR2 is YYREEE (reference sequence). The CDR3 loop spans 15 amino acids. Trimming removed 0 bases from V and 1 base from J, with 10 bases in between. The CDR3 reads CASSLGGRGNTEAFF. The CDR3 bases are TGTGCCAGCAGCTTGGGGGGACGGGGGAACACTGAAGCTTTCTTT.

This sequence joins TRBV19 and TRBJ2-2; 10 bases are a match to TRBD1. Germline V CDR1 and CDR2: LNHDA, SQIVND (reference sequence). This CDR3 is built from 14 residues. The V and J ends lost 5 bases and 15 bases, in that order; junction bases with no gene match: 12. CDR3 in amino acids: CASSFEGTGVTVFF. Here the CDR3 DNA reads TGTGCCAGTAGTTTTGAGGGGACAGGGGTCACGGTGTTTTTT.

The chain links TRBV10-3 to TRBJ2-1, with TRBD2 identical over 9 bases. Germline values: CDR1 ENHRY, CDR2 SYGVKD. The CDR3 contains 13 residues. V gave up 8 bases and J gave up 6 bases; unmatched junction bases: 5. In nucleotides, the CDR3 is TGTGCCATCGCCGTGGGACTAGCCAATGAGCAGTTCTTC. Its translation: CAIAVGLANEQFF.

This clone was recorded only once. This chain uses TRBV7-2 with TRBJ2-3, with 9 bases identical to TRBD1. The V gene's germline CDR1 is SGHTA and CDR2 FQGNSA. Germline trimming cut 1 base from V and 1 base from J; bases unmatched to any gene: 3. This CDR3 region has 16 residues. As DNA, the CDR3 is TGTGCCAGCAGCTTAGAGGGACAGGGAGGCACAGATACGCAGTATTTT. Its protein product is CASSLEGQGGTDTQYF.

The chain employs TRBV7-8 and TRBJ2-3; D gene uncertain. Germline V CDR1 and CDR2: SGHVS, FQNEAQ. Trimming left V 4 bases short and J 3 bases short, with 8 bases between. The CDR3 contains 13 residues. The CDR3 spells CASSWSRTDTQYF. In DNA, the CDR3 is TGTGCCAGCAGCTGGAGTCGAACAGATACGCAGTATTTT.

The genes are TRBV7-9 and TRBJ2-7; D not resolved. This CDR3 comprises 14 residues. Trimming stripped 5 bases from V and 5 bases from J, with 16 bases between. The V gene's germline CDR1 is SEHNR and CDR2 FQNEAQ (reference sequence). The DNA of the CDR3 is TGTGCCAGCAGCCCGACCTCTTCATCCCACGAGCAGTACTTC. It yields the protein CASSPTSSSHEQYF.